This TCR beta chain is drawn from a study of T cells in Graves' hyperthyroidism and ophthalmopathy. V lost 8 bases, J lost 1 base, and 3 bases stayed unmatched. Germline assignment: CDR1 MNHEY and CDR2 SVGAGI. This CDR3 has 14 amino acids. RNA transcripts served as the template for amplifying TCR beta CDR3 regions. Using the HTBI primer set, a first-round RT-PCR was run on the TCR CDR3. MiXCR, applied by TCRdb to the multiplex PCR reads, yields one record per CDR3 protein. This table has 360,000 or so distinct CDR3 sequences, roughly 19% appearing once. This clonotype was observed many times. This TCR derives from a woman between 18 and 29 years old with Graves' hyperthyroidism. The genes are TRBV6-5 and TRBJ2-7; 12 nucleotides agree with TRBD2. The sequencing sample was made of blood. CDR3 in amino acids: CASRTSGVSYEQYF. CDR3 DNA sequence: TGTGCCAGCCGGACTAGCGGGGTTTCCTACGAGCAGTACTTC.